One and the same sample provided the 32 T cell receptor beta chains below, sequenced in a study of blood T cell repertoires in COVID-19. Data came from immunoSEQ multiplex PCR; TCRdb stores just in-frame clones and leaves some out. Of about 150,000 clones in the sample, just over 85% were seen once. The sample taken for sequencing was peripheral blood. Every receptor here comes from a man between 65 and 85 years old with acute or convalescent COVID-19.

The chain combines TRBV2 with TRBJ1-1; 10 bases map to TRBD1. Trimming removed 6 bases from V and 11 bases from J; junction bases left unmatched: 6. The V gene's germline CDR1 is SNHLY and CDR2 FYNNEI. The CDR3 spans 12 residues. This chain's CDR3 is CASSLTGGSAFF. For the CDR3, the DNA is TGTGCCAGCAGCCTGACAGGGGGCTCGGCTTTCTTT.

The chain uses TRBV5-5 and TRBJ2-2; 10 bases are a match to TRBD2. The V segment lost 4 bases and the J segment 0 bases; nucleotides outside the gene matches: 3. The germline V gene encodes CDR1 SGHKS and CDR2 YYEKEE (reference sequence). The CDR3 spans 16 residues. The CDR3 coding sequence is TGTGCCAGCAGCGGTGGACTAGCGGCGAACACCGGGGAGCTGTTTTTT. Translated, it gives CASSGGLAANTGELFF.

The chain has TRBV24-1 and TRBJ2-5; tentative D call: TRBD2 (5 bases). Germline V gives CDR1 KGHDR, CDR2 SFDVKD. The CDR3 length is 13 residues. V gave up 6 bases and J gave up 7 bases, with 14 bases separating them. CDR3 coding DNA: TGTGCCACCAGTCGCGGAGGAGATGGGACCCAGTACTTC. This translates into CATSRGGDGTQYF.

CDR3 amino acids: CATRRDRAKNIQYF. CDR3 sequence (DNA): TGTGCCACCCGGCGAGACAGGGCCAAAAACATTCAGTACTTC. The J gene is TRBJ2-4, the V gene TRBV15, with D possibly being TRBD1 (6 bases). From germline, CDR1 is LNHNV and CDR2 YYDKDF (reference sequence). V was trimmed by 8 bases and J by 1 base, leaving 12 bases between them. This CDR3 region has 14 residues.

V gene TRBV10-3 combines with J gene TRBJ1-5; D call uncertain. The CDR3 loop spans 14 amino acids. The V end was cut by 4 bases, the J end by 7 bases, with 14 bases between. The V gene's germline CDR1 is ENHRY and CDR2 SYGVKD. The CDR3 nucleotides are TGTGCCATCAGTGTGGGAGGAGCGGAGCAGCCCCAGCATTTT. This codes for CAISVGGAEQPQHF.

The gene calls are TRBV5-4 and TRBJ2-7; no clear D. This CDR3 region has 14 residues. CDR1 and CDR2 from the germline V gene are SGHNT and YYREEE (reference sequence). Trimming removed 3 bases at V and 0 bases at J, with 10 bases between. The CDR3 nucleotides are TGTGCCAGCAGCTCCGAACAAAGCTCCTACGAGCAGTACTTC. Translated, it gives CASSSEQSSYEQYF.

This chain uses TRBV19 with TRBJ2-6; TRBD1 is a possible D gene (6 bases). The ends were cut back, 3 bases at V and 0 bases at J, with 12 bases in the middle. The CDR3 loop spans 17 amino acids. Germline CDR1 reads LNHDA; CDR2 reads SQIVND (reference sequence). The CDR3 protein is CASSIQGSSSGANVLTF. CDR3 coding DNA: TGTGCCAGTAGTATCCAGGGGAGCTCCTCTGGGGCCAACGTCCTGACTTTC. Together with reference TRBV19 and TRBJ2-6, the CDR3 gives the full variable domain: DGGITQSPKYLFRKEGQNVTLSCEQNLNHDAMYWYRQDPGQGLRLIYYSQIVNDFQKGDIAEGYSVSREKKESFPLTVTSAQKNPTAFYLCASSIQGSSSGANVLTFGAGSRLTVL.

This chain connects TRBV29-1 to TRBJ2-3; D might be TRBD2 (5 bases). Germline loops: CDR1 SQVTM, CDR2 ANQGSEA. V dropped 5 bases and J dropped 3 bases, with 12 bases sitting between them. This CDR3 comprises 13 residues. DNA for the CDR3: TGCAGCGTTCAGGAGGTTGGTACAGATACGCAGTATTTT. It translates to CSVQEVGTDTQYF.

The genes are TRBV10-2 and TRBJ2-5, with 10 positions matching TRBD2. This CDR3 spans 16 amino acids. CDR1 is WSHSY and CDR2 is SAAADI in the germline V gene. The V gene end was trimmed by 3 bases and the J gene end by 4 bases; junction bases not matched to a gene: 8. The CDR3 here is CASSDPSGRAGETQYF. The CDR3 DNA reads as TGCGCCAGCAGTGACCCTAGCGGGAGAGCGGGAGAGACCCAGTACTTC.

The chain is built from TRBV2 and TRBJ2-7, with TRBD2 matching 8 bases. The germline V gene encodes CDR1 SNHLY and CDR2 FYNNEI. The CDR3 contains 15 residues. Trimming took 6 bases from V and 3 from J; bases not matched to a gene: 10. In DNA, the CDR3 is TGTGCCAGCAGCCGAACTAGCGGAGGGGGCTACGAGCAGTACTTC. Protein product: CASSRTSGGGYEQYF.

The chain carries TRBV6-5 and TRBJ2-7, with 10 bases matching TRBD1. The V gene's germline CDR1 is MNHEY and CDR2 SVGAGI. CDR3 size: 15 residues. Trimming at V came to 5 bases and at J to 2 bases, leaving 6 bases not matched to a gene. The CDR3 DNA is TGTGCCAGCAGTACCTACGGGACAGGGGCCTACGAGCAGTACTTC. Translation gives CASSTYGTGAYEQYF.

The genes are TRBV28 and TRBJ2-7; D possibly corresponds to TRBD2 (6 bases). Trimming stripped 3 bases from V and 6 bases from J, with 18 bases between. The CDR3 extends over 15 amino acids. Germline assignment: CDR1 MDHEN and CDR2 SYDVKM. In DNA form, the CDR3 reads TGTGCCAGCAGTTTGGGTGGGTCGGGAGCCTCCGAGCAGTACTTC. Translated: CASSLGGSGASEQYF.

This rearrangement joins TRBV6-2 or TRBV6-3 to TRBJ2-5; 10 nucleotides match TRBD2. The CDR3 totals 15 residues. In germline, CDR1 is MNHEY, CDR2 SVGEGT. Trimming took 7 bases from V and 4 from J; bases not matched to a gene: 9. The CDR3 DNA sequence: TGTGCCAGCAACCCCCCAGCGGGGGGGGGAGAGACCCAGTACTTC. Translation: CASNPPAGGGETQYF.

This chain joins TRBV27 and TRBJ2-1; the match to TRBD2 covers 13 bases. There are 17 residues in the CDR3. The germline V gene has CDR1 MNHEY and CDR2 SMNVEV (reference sequence). The junction had 7 bases not matched to a gene; V was cut back by 5 bases and J by 3 bases. In DNA, the CDR3 is TGTGCCAGCAGTACTTACGGACTAGCGGGAGACTACAATGAGCAGTTCTTC. Translated, it gives CASSTYGLAGDYNEQFF.

The chain joins TRBV6-2 or TRBV6-3 to TRBJ2-1; possibly TRBD2 for D (6 bases). Trimming took off 2 bases at V and 3 bases at J, with 11 bases between the two ends. Germline V gene sequence: CDR1 MNHEY, CDR2 SVGEGT. The CDR3 runs to 15 residues. The CDR3 nucleotides read TGTGCCAGCAGTTACGGAGGGCCCCTCTACAATGAGCAGTTCTTC. This encodes CASSYGGPLYNEQFF.

The chain is built from TRBV30 and TRBJ1-2, with D maybe TRBD1 (5 bases). Germline V gene lookup returns CDR1 GTSNPN and CDR2 SVGIG (reference sequence). The germline V and J ends were trimmed by 0 bases and 2 bases, with 13 bases remaining between them. CDR3 size: 15 residues. The DNA of the CDR3 is TGTGCCTGGAGTGTAGGGGCGGACGTAAACTATGGCTACACCTTC. The encoded protein is CAWSVGADVNYGYTF.

V is TRBV6-1 and J is TRBJ1-2; the D gene is possibly TRBD1 (6 bases). Germline-derived CDR1 and CDR2 are MNHNS and SASEGT. The CDR3 extends over 17 amino acids. V was shortened by 0 bases and J by 4 bases, with 18 bases between the two germline ends. The CDR3 coding sequence is TGTGCCAGCAGTGAAGCCCTACAGGGTGGTGCTGGCTATGGCTACACCTTC. As protein: CASSEALQGGAGYGYTF.

The CDR3 sequence: CASSYPLTSGSNEQFF. The CDR3 DNA is TGTGCCAGCAGTTACCCCCTTACTAGCGGGAGCAATGAGCAGTTCTTC. The J gene is TRBJ2-1, the V gene TRBV6-6, with 11 bases lining up with TRBD2. This CDR3 has 16 amino acids. Germline lookup yields CDR1 MNHNY and CDR2 SVGAGI (reference sequence). The junction had 6 bases not matched to a gene; V was cut back by 2 bases and J by 6 bases.

The chain combines TRBV6-6 with TRBJ1-2; 10 bases match TRBD1. In germline, CDR1 is MNHNY, CDR2 SVGAGI (reference sequence). The trim removed 0 bases at V and 7 bases at J, leaving 5 bases unmatched. The CDR3 has 15 amino acids. The CDR3 sequence: CASSYSGTGEFGYTF. DNA of the CDR3: TGTGCCAGCAGTTACTCGGGGACAGGGGAGTTTGGCTACACCTTC.

The chain couples TRBV7-8 to TRBJ2-7; tentative D call: TRBD2 (5 bases). Germline values: CDR1 SGHVS, CDR2 FQNEAQ. The germline V and J ends were trimmed by 6 bases and 2 bases, with 20 bases remaining between them. This CDR3 has 16 amino acids. This CDR3 reads CASSQARGIPPYEQYF. Written as DNA, the CDR3 is TGTGCCAGCAGTCAAGCTAGAGGGATCCCACCCTACGAGCAGTACTTC.

The chain recombines TRBV6-5 with TRBJ1-4; D is undetermined. This CDR3 has 14 residues. Germline V gene sequence: CDR1 MNHEY, CDR2 SVGAGI. V shed 8 bases and J shed 7 bases, with 17 bases lying between them. DNA for the CDR3: TGTGCCAGCGGCCCCGGGAGGGATTCTGAAAAACTGTTTTTT. Translated, it gives CASGPGRDSEKLFF.

The chain has TRBV9 and TRBJ2-6; maybe TRBD2 (6 bases). V lost 0 bases to trimming and J lost 2 bases, with 12 bases between them. Looked up from germline, CDR1 is SGDLS and CDR2 is YYNGEE. The CDR3 loop spans 17 amino acids. The chain's CDR3 is CASSVGGTGAGANVLTF. CDR3 in DNA: TGTGCCAGCAGCGTAGGGGGCACGGGGGCTGGGGCCAACGTCCTGACTTTC.

This chain joins TRBV6-6 and TRBJ1-5, with 7 bases fitting TRBD1. Germline CDR1 is MNHNY and CDR2 is SVGAGI (reference sequence). The CDR3 runs to 15 residues. V shed 2 bases and J 6 bases; nucleotides not matched to a gene: 7. CDR3: CASSYATGKGQPQHF. CDR3 bases: TGTGCCAGCAGTTACGCGACAGGGAAGGGTCAGCCCCAGCATTTT.

Concerning this clone: Other DNA sequences in the same sample also yield this CDR3. In DNA form, the CDR3 reads TGTGCCAGCAGTACGGACAGAAACTACGAGCAGTACTTC. This sequence encodes CASSTDRNYEQYF. V and J are TRBV6-2 or TRBV6-3 and TRBJ2-7; a weak D match, TRBD1 (6 bases). This CDR3 has 13 amino acids. The V end was cut by 5 bases, the J end by 3 bases, with 11 bases between. Per germline, CDR1 MNHEY and CDR2 SVGEGT.

The chain has TRBV11-3 and TRBJ2-3, with 11 bases lining up with TRBD1. The V gene's germline CDR1 is SGHNT and CDR2 YENEEA. The CDR3 covers 15 residues. V dropped 5 bases and J dropped 5; count of bases not matched to a gene: 6. The CDR3 is CASSALGQGEDTQYF. In DNA, the CDR3 is TGTGCCAGCAGCGCATTGGGACAGGGGGAAGATACGCAGTATTTT.

This rearrangement joins TRBV7-3 to TRBJ2-7; D possibly corresponds to TRBD2 (5 bases). Germline CDR1 and CDR2: SGHTA and FQGTGA. V lost 5 bases to trimming and J lost 7 bases, with 15 bases between them. This CDR3 region has 13 residues. The DNA of the CDR3 is TGTGCCAGCAGCCCAGACGGGGTGGGGGAGCAGTACTTC. This codes for CASSPDGVGEQYF. The full variable domain, in which reference TRBV7-3 and TRBJ2-7 provide the parts outside the CDR3, is GAGVSQTPSNKVTEKGKYVELRCDPISGHTALYWYRQSLGQGPEFLIYFQGTGAADDSGLPNDRFFAVRPEGSVSTLKIQRTERGDSAVYLCASSPDGVGEQYFGPGTRLTVT.

The rearrangement joins TRBV6-9 to TRBJ2-7; 8 bases are shared with TRBD1. This CDR3 comprises 16 residues. V lost 1 base and J lost 3; bases outside the gene matches: 8. Germline V CDR1 and CDR2: MNHGY, SVAAGI. The CDR3 sequence is CASSYWDRLSFYEQYF. The CDR3 DNA reads TGTGCCAGCAGTTATTGGGACAGGCTTTCATTCTACGAGCAGTACTTC.

V is TRBV2 and J is TRBJ2-1; 12 nucleotides match TRBD2. The CDR3 runs 16 residues. Unmatched junction bases numbered 12, after V lost 7 bases and J lost 8 bases. Germline CDR1 reads SNHLY; CDR2 reads FYNNEI. The chain's CDR3 is CASTLTSGRIADEQFF. The CDR3 DNA follows: TGTGCCAGCACCTTGACTAGCGGGAGAATAGCGGATGAGCAGTTCTTC.

The chain employs TRBV7-3 and TRBJ2-2; 12 nucleotides align to TRBD2. Per germline, CDR1 SGHTA and CDR2 FQGTGA. CDR3 length: 16 residues. V trimming: 7 bases; J trimming: 4 bases; junction bases outside the gene matches: 7. DNA of the CDR3: TGTGCCAGCAAGCTAGCGGGAGGGCCGGTCACCGGGGAGCTGTTTTTT. Protein sequence: CASKLAGGPVTGELFF.

This sequence joins TRBV28 and TRBJ1-5; D ambiguous. This CDR3 region has 13 residues. CDR1 and CDR2 from the germline V gene are MDHEN and SYDVKM. V was cut by 8 bases and J by 4 bases, with 12 bases left in between. The CDR3 reads CASLRTGNQPQHF. CDR3 coding DNA: TGTGCCAGCCTACGGACGGGGAATCAGCCCCAGCATTTT.

The chain is built from TRBV11-2 and TRBJ2-3; 7 positions agree with TRBD1. V was clipped by 5 bases and J by 2 bases; unmatched bases: 7. Germline V gives CDR1 SGHAT, CDR2 FQNNGV. The CDR3 consists of 15 residues. The DNA of the CDR3 is TGTGCCAGCAGCCTCACAGGGGTAAACACAGATACGCAGTATTTT. Translation: CASSLTGVNTDTQYF.

The genes are TRBV10-2 and TRBJ2-7, with TRBD2 matching over 12 bases. Germline V gene lookup returns CDR1 WSHSY and CDR2 SAAADI. This CDR3 comprises 15 residues. The V gene end was trimmed by 5 bases and the J gene end by 5 bases; junction bases not matched to a gene: 7. The CDR3 reads CASSLAGGPGDEQYF. For the CDR3, the DNA is TGCGCCAGCAGTCTAGCGGGAGGGCCCGGGGACGAGCAGTACTTC.